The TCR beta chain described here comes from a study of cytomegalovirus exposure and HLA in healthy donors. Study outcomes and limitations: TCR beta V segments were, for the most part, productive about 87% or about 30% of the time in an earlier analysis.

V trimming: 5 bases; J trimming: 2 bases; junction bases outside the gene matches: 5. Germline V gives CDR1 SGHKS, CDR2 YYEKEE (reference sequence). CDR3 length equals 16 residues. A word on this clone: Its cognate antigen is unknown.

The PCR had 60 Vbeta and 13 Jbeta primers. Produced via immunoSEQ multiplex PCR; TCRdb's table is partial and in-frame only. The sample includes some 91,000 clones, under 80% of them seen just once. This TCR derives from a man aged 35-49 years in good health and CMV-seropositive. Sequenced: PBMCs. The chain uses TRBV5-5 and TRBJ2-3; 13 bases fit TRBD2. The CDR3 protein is CASRGLAGIDTDTQYF. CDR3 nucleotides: TGTGCCAGCAGGGGACTAGCGGGGATAGACACAGATACGCAGTATTTT.